The next 3 T cell receptor beta chains were all read from a single sample in a study of cytomegalovirus exposure and HLA in healthy donors. In the PCR, 60 Vbeta and 13 Jbeta primers were used. Data came from immunoSEQ multiplex PCR; TCRdb stores just in-frame clones and leaves some out. The sample has some 140,000 clones; approximately 79% are singletons. Material for sequencing was PBMCs. These receptors were obtained from a male donor in good health and CMV-seronegative.

The J gene is TRBJ2-3, the V gene TRBV19; tentatively, D is TRBD1 (6 bases). The germline V and J ends were trimmed by 4 bases and 6 bases, with 8 bases remaining between them. The CDR3 is made up of 12 amino acids. The V gene's germline CDR1 is LNHDA and CDR2 SQIVND (reference sequence). The CDR3 coding sequence is TGTGCCAGTAGTAACAGGGTGGATACGCAGTATTTT. It translates to CASSNRVDTQYF.

The V and J genes are TRBV2 and TRBJ2-3, with 9 bases that match TRBD2. The V gene end was trimmed by 8 bases and the J gene end by 4 bases; junction bases not matched to a gene: 10. This CDR3 is built from 15 residues. The germline CDR1 and CDR2 sequences are SNHLY and FYNNEI. This CDR3 is CASVDRGGAADTQYF. CDR3 sequence (DNA): TGTGCCAGCGTTGATCGCGGGGGGGCCGCAGATACGCAGTATTTT.

V usage is TRBV7-9 and J usage is TRBJ1-1; 8 bases agree with TRBD1. Germline CDR1 is SEHNR and CDR2 is FQNEAQ (reference sequence). The V and J ends lost 5 bases and 1 base, in that order; junction bases with no gene match: 3. The CDR3 has 14 residues. The CDR3 region is CASSIGTGNTEAFF. DNA of the CDR3: TGTGCCAGCAGCATTGGGACAGGGAACACTGAAGCTTTCTTT. The full variable domain, with the rest looked up from reference TRBV7-9 and TRBJ1-1, is DTGVSQNPRHKITKRGQNVTFRCDPISEHNRLYWYRQTLGQGPEFLTYFQNEAQLEKSRLLSDRFSAERPKGSFSTLEIQRTEQGDSAMYLCASSIGTGNTEAFFGQGTRLTVV.